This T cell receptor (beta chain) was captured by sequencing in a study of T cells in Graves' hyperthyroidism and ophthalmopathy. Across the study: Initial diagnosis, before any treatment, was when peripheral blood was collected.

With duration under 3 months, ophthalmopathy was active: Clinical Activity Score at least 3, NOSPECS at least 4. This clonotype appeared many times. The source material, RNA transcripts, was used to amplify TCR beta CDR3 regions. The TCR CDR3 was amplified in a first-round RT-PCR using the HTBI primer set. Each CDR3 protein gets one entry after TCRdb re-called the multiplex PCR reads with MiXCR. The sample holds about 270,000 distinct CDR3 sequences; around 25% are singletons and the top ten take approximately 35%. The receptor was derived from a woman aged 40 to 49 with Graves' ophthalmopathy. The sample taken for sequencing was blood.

The CDR3 is CSVGLQSANTGELFF. The CDR3 bases are TGCAGCGTGGGACTGCAGTCCGCGAACACCGGGGAGCTGTTTTTT. The chain combines TRBV29-1 with TRBJ2-2, with D perhaps matching TRBD2 (6 bases). V shed 6 bases and J shed 0 bases, with 14 bases lying between them. CDR1 and CDR2 from the germline V gene are SQVTM and ANQGSEA. The CDR3 has 15 residues.